The subject of this entry is one TCR beta chain. Its antigen remains unknown. These data come from a study of shared clonotypes between healthy human individuals. V was pared by 10 bases and J by 8 bases, with 11 bases of the junction left unmatched. CDR3 length equals 14 residues. CDR1 and CDR2 (germline): SNHLY, FYNNEI. Some 30,000 T cell genomes, or about 200 ng DNA, went into the sorted-subset replicate PCRs. This table comes from immunoSEQ multiplex PCR, and its TCRdb copy is limited to in-frame clones, with some not included. The sample carries about 1.1 million clones, around 78% recorded once. Findings and caveats of the study: Relative to clonotypes present in all four donors, those not shared had lower generation probabilities. An effect of sequencing depth on clonotype sharing among donors was expected. It was observed that 4% to 6% of naive CD4 clonotypes were shared across a handful of donors.

Sequenced input: memory CD4+ T cells from PBMCs. Subset indicated: CD45RA-negative fraction. The rearrangement uses TRBV2 and TRBJ2-1, with 10 bases identical to TRBD2. The receptor was isolated from a man aged 18 to 30 in good health. Some clones in this sample may be carry-over from other donors' samples. CDR3 in amino acids: CATDTGTSVDEQFF. CDR3 in DNA: TGTGCCACCGATACCGGGACTAGCGTCGATGAGCAGTTCTTC. Using reference TRBV2 and TRBJ2-1 for the parts outside the CDR3, the full variable domain is EPEVTQTPSHQVTQMGQEVILRCVPISNHLYFYWYRQILGQKVEFLVSFYNNEISEKSEIFDDQFSVERPDGSNFTLKIRSTKLEDSAMYFCATDTGTSVDEQFFGPGTRLTVL.